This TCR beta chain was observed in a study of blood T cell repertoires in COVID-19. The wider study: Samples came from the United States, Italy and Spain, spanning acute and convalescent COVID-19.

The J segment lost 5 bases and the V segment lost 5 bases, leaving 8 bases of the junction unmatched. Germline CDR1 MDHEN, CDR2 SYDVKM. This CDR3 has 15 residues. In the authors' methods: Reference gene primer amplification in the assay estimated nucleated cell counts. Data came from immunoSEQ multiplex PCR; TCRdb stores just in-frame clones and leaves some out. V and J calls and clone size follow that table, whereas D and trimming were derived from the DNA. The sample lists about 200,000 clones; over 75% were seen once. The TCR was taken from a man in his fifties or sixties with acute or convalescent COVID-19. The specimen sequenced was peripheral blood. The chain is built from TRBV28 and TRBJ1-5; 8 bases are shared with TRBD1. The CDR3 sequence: CASSPGGRGHQPQHF. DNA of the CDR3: TGTGCCAGCAGTCCCGGGGGCAGGGGGCATCAGCCCCAGCATTTT. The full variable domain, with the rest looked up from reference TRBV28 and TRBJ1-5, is DVKVTQSSRYLVKRTGEKVFLECVQDMDHENMFWYRQDPGLGLRLIYFSYDVKMKEKGDIPEGYSVSREKKERFSLILESASTNQTSMYLCASSPGGRGHQPQHFGDGTRLSIL.